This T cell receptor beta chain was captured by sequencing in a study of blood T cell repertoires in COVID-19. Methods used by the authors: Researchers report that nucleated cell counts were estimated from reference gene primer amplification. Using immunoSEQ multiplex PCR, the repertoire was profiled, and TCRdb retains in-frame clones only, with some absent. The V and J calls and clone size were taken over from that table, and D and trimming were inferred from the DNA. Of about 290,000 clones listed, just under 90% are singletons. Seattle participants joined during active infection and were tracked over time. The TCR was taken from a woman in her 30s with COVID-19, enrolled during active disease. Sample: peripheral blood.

The CDR3 nucleotides are TGTGCCAGCAGCTTAGTATCAGGGAACACTGAAGCTTTCTTT. Protein product: CASSLVSGNTEAFF. The gene calls are TRBV7-6 and TRBJ1-1; no clear D. CDR3 length equals 14 residues. The V and J ends lost 1 base and 1 base respectively, with 7 bases between them. Germline V gives CDR1 SGHVS, CDR2 FNYEAQ.